The 31 T cell receptor beta chains given below trace back to one sample, sequenced in a study of cytomegalovirus exposure and HLA in healthy donors (dated by TCRdb to 2016 to 2017). Library preparation used the immunoSEQ multiplex PCR assay. A mixture of 60 forward primers for TCR Vbeta segments and 13 reverse primers for TCR Jbeta segments was used in the multiplex PCR. Entries here come from immuneACCESS through TCRdb and include only in-frame sequences with V and J called. Some clones fail to appear in such tables; in the studies checked, an unresolved V gene covers under half of the shortfall, and the cause of the remainder is unknown. The sample profile shows about 130,000 clones; 65% to 90% of them were found once. Clones ranked in the top ten supply around 1.2% of the sample. Sequences were obtained from PBMCs. The origin of the receptors is a girl aged 2 to 10 in good health and CMV-seronegative.

The chain joins TRBV5-1 to TRBJ2-3, with D tentatively TRBD2 (5 bases). Trimming pared 1 base from V and 0 bases from J, leaving 12 bases between. This CDR3 is 16 amino acids long. Germline CDR1 reads SGHRS; CDR2 reads YFSETQ. CDR3 residues: CASSLRADPSTDTQYF. CDR3 bases: TGCGCCAGCAGCTTGAGAGCGGACCCTAGCACAGATACGCAGTATTTT. Using reference TRBV5-1 and TRBJ2-3 for the parts outside the CDR3, the full variable domain is KAGVTQTPRYLIKTRGQQVTLSCSPISGHRSVSWYQQTPGQGLQFLFEYFSETQRNKGNFPGRFSGRQFSNSRSEMNVSTLELGDSALYLCASSLRADPSTDTQYFGPGTRLTVL.

J is TRBJ1-5 and V is TRBV19; D call uncertain. Trimming took off 6 bases at V and 0 bases at J, with 3 bases between the two ends. Germline CDR1 reads LNHDA; CDR2 reads SQIVND (reference sequence). The CDR3 totals 12 residues. In DNA form, the CDR3 reads TGTGCCAGTAGCATTAGCAATCAGCCCCAGCATTTT. It codes for CASSISNQPQHF.

V usage is TRBV20-1 and J usage is TRBJ1-1; D may be TRBD1 (5 bases). The CDR3 consists of 11 residues. The germline gives CDR1 DFQATT, CDR2 SNEGSKA (reference sequence). Between the trimmed V and J ends, which lost 5 bases and 3 bases, there was a span of 7 bases. The CDR3 spells CSAAGDTEAFF. The CDR3 DNA reads TGCAGTGCTGCGGGGGACACTGAAGCTTTCTTT.

The V gene is TRBV27, the J gene TRBJ1-1; 9 nucleotides align to TRBD1. The CDR3 has 14 amino acids. The V gene's germline CDR1 is MNHEY and CDR2 SMNVEV (reference sequence). Unmatched junction bases numbered 6, after V lost 8 bases and J lost 2 bases. The CDR3 here is CASAGTGHNTEAFF. The CDR3 nucleotides read TGTGCCAGCGCCGGGACAGGGCACAACACTGAAGCTTTCTTT.

As DNA, the CDR3 is TGTGCCAGCAGCTCGACAGGGGGCGGCCGTCTGAAGAACACTGAAGCTTTCTTT. It is translated as CASSSTGGGRLKNTEAFF. The rearrangement links TRBV7-3 to TRBJ1-1; TRBD1 agrees at 10 bases. From germline, CDR1 is SGHTA and CDR2 FQGTGA. After removal of 4 bases from V and 1 base from J, the junction contained 12 bases not matched to a gene. This CDR3 contains 18 residues.

This chain uses TRBV21-1 with TRBJ2-7; the table calls TRBD1, which could not be checked here. TRBV21-1 is deemed a pseudogene. The CDR3 length is 16 residues. As DNA, the CDR3 is TGTGCCAGCAGCGTCCGCGGGACAGGGGTGAGGTACGAGCAGTACTTC. Protein sequence: CASSVRGTGVRYEQYF.

This clone has a single count. CDR3 coding DNA: TGTGCCAGCAGCAATTTTTGGCAAAAAGACAATCAGCCCCAGCATTTT. This codes for CASSNFWQKDNQPQHF. V and J are TRBV21-1 and TRBJ1-5; TRBD1, the D gene given by the table, was not confirmed from the DNA. TRBV21-1 has pseudogene status. The CDR3 is 16 amino acids.

This clone was detected once. A read error may produce the germline difference seen at one junction end. The chain combines TRBV7-7 with TRBJ2-5; D possibly corresponds to TRBD2 (7 bases). Germline CDR1 and CDR2: SSHAT and FNYEAQ (reference sequence). The CDR3 has 17 residues. In DNA, the CDR3 is TGTGCTAGCAGCTTCCGGTTCAGGGCGGGGGCGGGGGAGACCCAGTACTTC. Its translation is CASSFRFRAGAGETQYF. Complete variable domain (other parts from reference TRBV7-7 and TRBJ2-5): GAGVSQSPRYKVTKRGQDVTLRCDPISSHATLYWYQQALGQGPEFLTYFNYEAQPDKSGLPSDRFSAERPEGSISTLTIQRTEQRDSAMYRCASSFRFRAGAGETQYFGPGTRLLVL.

The chain links TRBV10-2 to TRBJ1-2, with TRBD1 identical over 8 bases. Trimming at V came to 4 bases and at J to 8 bases, leaving 9 bases not matched to a gene. CDR1 WSHSY and CDR2 SAAADI come from the germline V gene. This CDR3 spans 14 amino acids. This CDR3 reads CASSGGQGIYGYTF. In DNA, the CDR3 is TGCGCCAGCAGTGGAGGACAGGGTATTTACGGCTACACCTTC.

The V and J genes are TRBV30 and TRBJ2-2; TRBD2 aligns across 8 bases. The CDR3 length is 14 residues. Germline V gene data show CDR1 as GTSNPN and CDR2 as SVGIG (reference sequence). CDR3 sequence (DNA): TGTGCGAAGGGTGGGACTAGTCTCTCCGGGGAGCTGTTTTTT. This codes for CAKGGTSLSGELFF.

This sequence joins TRBV7-9 and TRBJ2-7; D call uncertain. The V and J ends lost 3 bases and 1 base respectively, with 10 bases between them. The CDR3 spans 14 residues. Per germline, CDR1 SEHNR and CDR2 FQNEAQ (reference sequence). The CDR3 DNA sequence: TGTGCCAGCAGCTTGATAGATAGTTCCTACGAGCAGTACTTC. This codes for CASSLIDSSYEQYF.

This clone was seen a handful of times. The genes are TRBV5-6 and TRBJ1-4; TRBD1 agrees at 7 bases. Unmatched junction bases numbered 8, after V lost 3 bases and J lost 6 bases. CDR1 is SGHDT and CDR2 is YYEEEE in the germline V gene. The CDR3 runs to 15 residues. The CDR3 nucleotides are TGTGCCAGCAGCTGGGGGACAGCCAGAGATGAAAAACTGTTTTTT. As protein: CASSWGTARDEKLFF. The full variable domain, completed using reference TRBV5-6 and TRBJ1-4, is DAGVTQSPTHLIKTRGQQVTLRCSPKSGHDTVSWYQQALGQGPQFIFQYYEEEERQRGNFPDRFSGHQFPNYSSELNVNALLLGDSALYLCASSWGTARDEKLFFGSGTQLSVL.

The V gene is TRBV6-1, the J gene TRBJ1-4, with TRBD1 matching over 7 bases. Losses at the gene ends were 5 bases for V and 7 bases for J; bases not matched to a gene: 4. There are 13 residues in the CDR3. The germline V gene has CDR1 MNHNS and CDR2 SASEGT. As DNA, the CDR3 is TGTGCCAGCAGTTCCCGGGACAGTGAAAAACTGTTTTTT. This encodes CASSSRDSEKLFF.

This clone was seen just once. The genes are TRBV27 and TRBJ1-1; 7 positions match TRBD1. CDR3 size: 15 residues. From germline, CDR1 is MNHEY and CDR2 SMNVEV (reference sequence). V was clipped by 7 bases and J by 3 bases; unmatched bases: 11. Here the CDR3 DNA reads TGTGCCAGCAAAAAAGAGGACAGGCGGGACACTGAAGCTTTCTTT. It specifies CASKKEDRRDTEAFF.

V is TRBV27 and J is TRBJ2-2, with a tentative D call TRBD2 (6 bases). The length of the CDR3 is 14 residues. Germline CDR1 is MNHEY and CDR2 is SMNVEV (reference sequence). The V end was cut by 2 bases, the J end by 3 bases, with 7 bases between. The CDR3 DNA sequence: TGTGCCAGCAGTTTAGCGGGGTACACCGGGGAGCTGTTTTTT. Its translation is CASSLAGYTGELFF.

This clone was recorded only once. The V call is TRBV27, the J call TRBJ2-3; D is undetermined. The germline V and J ends were trimmed by 4 bases and 0 bases, with 5 bases remaining between them. The germline V gene has CDR1 MNHEY and CDR2 SMNVEV (reference sequence). This CDR3 is built from 13 residues. The CDR3 loop reads CASSYSSTDTQYF. CDR3 DNA sequence: TGTGCCAGCAGTTACAGCAGCACAGATACGCAGTATTTT.

The CDR3 sequence: CASSHPKSRQGQKHLYNEQFF. The CDR3 DNA follows: TGCGCCAGCAGCCACCCTAAAAGTCGACAGGGACAGAAACACCTCTACAATGAGCAGTTCTTC. The gene calls are TRBV4-1 and TRBJ2-1; 7 bases align to TRBD1. The CDR3 runs 21 residues. Germline values: CDR1 MGHRA, CDR2 YSYEKL. With 3 bases clipped from V and 3 bases from J, the junction kept 23 bases outside the gene matches.

This chain joins TRBV6-1 and TRBJ2-1, with D unresolved. The CDR3 has 12 residues. CDR1 is MNHNS, CDR2 SASEGT, per germline. Deletions cut 4 bases from V and 7 bases from J, with 8 bases between. CDR3: CASSAYSNEQFF. As DNA, the CDR3 is TGTGCCAGCAGTGCTTACAGTAATGAGCAGTTCTTC.

This chain uses TRBV5-1 with TRBJ1-2; TRBD1 aligns across 8 bases. The germline gives CDR1 SGHRS, CDR2 YFSETQ. V gave up 1 base and J gave up 4 bases; unmatched junction bases: 9. The CDR3 runs 16 residues. The CDR3 sequence: CASSLTGQGFGYGYTF. The CDR3 bases are TGCGCCAGCAGCTTGACCGGACAGGGTTTCGGCTATGGCTACACCTTC.

The chain is built from TRBV5-1 and TRBJ1-1; D is possibly TRBD1 (5 bases). Trimming pared 0 bases from V and 11 bases from J, leaving 11 bases between. CDR3 length equals 12 residues. Per the germline V gene, CDR1 is SGHRS and CDR2 is YFSETQ. Here the CDR3 DNA reads TGCGCCAGCAGCTTGGGGGGCCGGTTGGCTTTCTTT. Amino acid sequence: CASSLGGRLAFF.

The chain is built from TRBV30 and TRBJ2-1; 7 positions match TRBD2. The CDR3 sequence is 14 residues long. Unmatched junction bases numbered 6, after V lost 0 bases and J lost 7 bases. The germline V gene encodes CDR1 GTSNPN and CDR2 SVGIG (reference sequence). CDR3 DNA sequence: TGTGCCTGGAGTGTACGGGGGGATAGGAATGAGCAGTTCTTC. Amino acids: CAWSVRGDRNEQFF.

This chain connects TRBV4-1 to TRBJ2-3, with TRBD2 matching over 7 bases. From germline, CDR1 is MGHRA and CDR2 YSYEKL. The CDR3 spans 15 residues. V shed 1 base and J 6 bases; nucleotides not matched to a gene: 7. The CDR3 spells CASSQVPLARDTQYF. The CDR3 DNA sequence: TGCGCCAGCAGCCAAGTCCCACTAGCGAGGGATACGCAGTATTTT.

J is TRBJ1-2 and V is TRBV2; D unresolved. The V gene's germline CDR1 is SNHLY and CDR2 FYNNEI. Trimming shortened V by 1 base and J by 4 bases, and 19 bases separated the two germline ends. This CDR3 comprises 17 residues. This CDR3 reads CASSEGITGIAGYGYTF. In nucleotides, the CDR3 is TGTGCCAGCAGTGAAGGGATAACCGGGATAGCGGGCTATGGCTACACCTTC.

V and J are TRBV19 and TRBJ1-2, with 7 positions matching TRBD1. CDR1 LNHDA and CDR2 SQIVND come from the germline V gene (reference sequence). The J segment lost 5 bases and the V segment lost 5 bases, leaving 8 bases of the junction unmatched. This CDR3 spans 14 amino acids. CDR3 protein: CASSEQGLGYGYTF. The CDR3 nucleotides are TGTGCCAGTAGTGAACAGGGGCTAGGTTATGGCTACACCTTC.

The V gene is TRBV10-1, the J gene TRBJ2-5, with 9 bases aligning to TRBD1. V shed 3 bases, J shed 11 bases, and the junction held 13 bases outside the gene matches. The germline V gene has CDR1 WNHNN and CDR2 SYGVQD (reference sequence). The CDR3 totals 15 residues. CDR3 bases: TGCGCCAGCAGTGATTGGGACAGGGTCTTGTGGGAGCAGTACTTC. This sequence encodes CASSDWDRVLWEQYF.

In this sample, this clone turned up a few times. The chain is built from TRBV2 and TRBJ2-7; D may be TRBD1 (6 bases). Between the trimmed V and J ends, which lost 7 bases and 4 bases, there was a span of 11 bases. Germline assignment: CDR1 SNHLY and CDR2 FYNNEI. The CDR3 contains 12 residues. The DNA of the CDR3 is TGTGCCAGCAACCGGGACATTTACGAGCAGTACTTC. Residues: CASNRDIYEQYF.

This clone was counted between two and nine times. This sequence joins TRBV10-3 and TRBJ2-1; possible D gene TRBD1, 6 bases. This CDR3 spans 15 amino acids. Trimming removed 4 bases at V and 8 bases at J, with 18 bases between. The germline V gene has CDR1 ENHRY and CDR2 SYGVKD. CDR3 coding DNA: TGTGCCATCAGTGGGGGGACAACGGAGGTCGATGAGCAGTTCTTC. Amino acid sequence: CAISGGTTEVDEQFF.

The CDR3 protein is CASSFAGGRNQPQHF. CDR3 in DNA: TGTGCCAGTAGTTTTGCAGGGGGTCGCAATCAGCCCCAGCATTTT. The chain carries TRBV19 and TRBJ1-5; 7 bases align to TRBD1. With 5 bases clipped from V and 2 bases from J, the junction kept 6 bases outside the gene matches. The germline V gene encodes CDR1 LNHDA and CDR2 SQIVND (reference sequence). The length of the CDR3 is 15 residues. Complete variable domain (other parts from reference TRBV19 and TRBJ1-5): DGGITQSPKYLFRKEGQNVTLSCEQNLNHDAMYWYRQDPGQGLRLIYYSQIVNDFQKGDIAEGYSVSREKKESFPLTVTSAQKNPTAFYLCASSFAGGRNQPQHFGDGTRLSIL.

J is TRBJ2-2 and V is TRBV7-8, with 11 bases aligning to TRBD2. V was pared by 7 bases and J by 5 bases, with 12 bases of the junction left unmatched. The CDR3 has 17 amino acids. In germline, CDR1 is SGHVS, CDR2 FQNEAQ. The CDR3 sequence: CASKGLAGFSWTGELFF. DNA of the CDR3: TGTGCCAGCAAAGGACTAGCGGGCTTTTCTTGGACCGGGGAGCTGTTTTTT.

This clone was detected a few times. The rearrangement links TRBV4-3 to TRBJ2-3; perhaps TRBD1 as D (6 bases). The CDR3 sequence is 13 residues long. Germline V gene sequence: CDR1 LGHNA, CDR2 YSLEER. V lost 6 bases, J lost 3 bases, and 10 bases lay in between. DNA for the CDR3: TGCGCCAGCAGAAACACAGGGACAGATACGCAGTATTTT. This translates into CASRNTGTDTQYF.

The chain has TRBV7-2 and TRBJ2-3, with D possibly being TRBD2 (6 bases). V shed 0 bases and J shed 0 bases, with 19 bases lying between them. CDR1 SGHTA and CDR2 FQGNSA come from the germline V gene. There are 19 residues in the CDR3. The CDR3 loop is CASSLASSGVRVSTDTQYF. Written as DNA, the CDR3 is TGTGCCAGCAGCTTAGCGTCGTCGGGAGTGAGGGTTAGCACAGATACGCAGTATTTT.